These 27 T cell receptor beta chains were sequenced from one sample in a study of CD8+CD57+ T cells in acquired aplastic anemia. An expansion of CD8+CD57+ cells by flow cytometry had been shown in patients chosen for sequencing. Genomic DNA templated the TCR beta VDJ and CDR3 profiling. Via MiXCR, TCRdb re-called the reads, giving one row per CDR3 protein. The data hold 170,000 or so distinct CDR3 sequences, with nearly 65% observed a single time. Material for sequencing was sorted CD4+, CD8+, or CD8+CD57+ T cells (not recorded which) from PBMCs. These receptors were obtained from a human donor with aplastic anemia.

The rearrangement uses TRBV7-6 and TRBJ1-6; possibly TRBD1 for D (5 bases). This CDR3 comprises 15 residues. V was cut by 5 bases and J by 8 bases, with 16 bases left in between. Germline lookup yields CDR1 SGHVS and CDR2 FNYEAQ. The CDR3 spells CASSPQEQRHSPLHF. The CDR3 DNA reads TGTGCCAGCAGCCCACAGGAGCAGAGGCATTCACCCCTCCACTTT.

Ten or more counts support this clonotype. The chain is built from TRBV27 and TRBJ2-3, with D unresolved. Per germline, CDR1 MNHEY and CDR2 SMNVEV (reference sequence). Trimming shortened V by 7 bases and J by 0 bases, and 11 bases separated the two germline ends. The CDR3 spans 14 residues. As DNA, the CDR3 is TGTGCCAGCATGGGGTATTTGAGCACAGATACGCAGTATTTT. Protein: CASMGYLSTDTQYF.

The chain has TRBV5-1 and TRBJ2-7; D not resolved. Germline CDR1 is SGHRS and CDR2 is YFSETQ. Trimming removed 1 base at V and 1 base at J, with 9 bases between. The CDR3 has 14 amino acids. Written as DNA, the CDR3 is TGCGCCAGCAGCTTGAGTCAGCCGTCCTACGAGCAGTACTTC. Protein: CASSLSQPSYEQYF.

The chain carries TRBV6-2 or TRBV6-3 and TRBJ2-7, with 8 bases that match TRBD2. The CDR3 contains 15 residues. In germline, CDR1 is MNHEY, CDR2 SVGEGT. The ends lost 5 bases at V and 3 bases at J; junction bases unmatched: 9. As DNA, the CDR3 is TGTGCCAGCAGTGCCGGGAGGGGAGGCGGCTACGAGCAGTACTTC. This translates into CASSAGRGGGYEQYF.

The chain uses TRBV5-1 and TRBJ2-7, with TRBD1 identical over 7 bases. With 4 bases clipped from V and 2 bases from J, the junction kept 9 bases outside the gene matches. Germline values: CDR1 SGHRS, CDR2 YFSETQ. There are 15 residues in the CDR3. CDR3 sequence reads: CASSPRQGTAYEQYF. CDR3 in DNA: TGCGCCAGCAGCCCAAGACAGGGAACGGCCTACGAGCAGTACTTC.

The chain carries TRBV7-9 and TRBJ1-4, with 7 bases aligning to TRBD1. V shed 5 bases and J 3 bases; nucleotides not matched to a gene: 9. Per the germline V gene, CDR1 is SEHNR and CDR2 is FQNEAQ (reference sequence). The CDR3 is 16 residues long. In DNA form, the CDR3 reads TGTGCCAGCAGCCCGCAGGGGGGTAATGCTAATGAAAAACTGTTTTTT. This gives the protein CASSPQGGNANEKLFF.

J is TRBJ2-5 and V is TRBV7-2; D may match TRBD1 or TRBD2 (6 bases each). Trimming stripped 1 base from V and 3 bases from J, with 12 bases between. The germline gives CDR1 SGHTA, CDR2 FQGNSA. This CDR3 region has 15 residues. In nucleotides, the CDR3 is TGTGCCAGCAGCTTAGTACCGGGGGCCGAAGAGACCCAGTACTTC. This gives the protein CASSLVPGAEETQYF. The full variable domain, its missing parts supplied by reference TRBV7-2 and TRBJ2-5, is GAGVSQSPSNKVTEKGKDVELRCDPISGHTALYWYRQSLGQGLEFLIYFQGNSAPDKSGLPSDRFSAERTGGSVSTLTIQRTQQEDSAVYLCASSLVPGAEETQYFGPGTRLLVL.

This sequence joins TRBV19 and TRBJ2-2; tentatively, D is TRBD1 or TRBD2 (5 bases each). V gave up 5 bases and J gave up 12 bases, with 13 bases separating them. Germline assignment: CDR1 LNHDA and CDR2 SQIVND (reference sequence). This CDR3 comprises 12 residues. CDR3 sequence: CASSVLPGQLFF. Here the CDR3 DNA reads TGTGCCAGTAGTGTTTTACCGGGACAGCTGTTTTTT.

This clonotype was counted a few times. The CDR3 sequence: CASKYPRQGGRDTEAFF. Here the CDR3 DNA reads TGTGCCAGCAAGTACCCCCGACAGGGCGGCAGGGACACTGAAGCTTTCTTT. This chain connects TRBV2 to TRBJ1-1; TRBD1 matches at 7 bases. The CDR3 has 17 residues. With V trimmed by 7 bases and J by 3 bases, 17 bases remained unmatched. Germline V lookup: CDR1 SNHLY, CDR2 FYNNEI.

This clonotype was counted at least ten times. This chain connects TRBV12-3 or TRBV12-4 to TRBJ2-5; TRBD1 agrees at 9 bases. The CDR3 sequence is 14 residues long. V lost 6 bases to trimming and J lost 5 bases; unmatched junction nucleotides: 7. CDR3 in amino acids: CASRSGTGLETQYF. The CDR3 DNA reads as TGTGCCAGCAGGTCCGGGACAGGGCTTGAGACCCAGTACTTC.

This clonotype was seen ten or more times. The chain employs TRBV19 and TRBJ1-2; weak D call: TRBD1 (5 bases). Trimming stripped 6 bases from V and 4 bases from J, with 15 bases between. The CDR3 has 14 amino acids. Germline V gives CDR1 LNHDA, CDR2 SQIVND (reference sequence). CDR3 sequence reads: CASRPGRSLYGYTF. DNA of the CDR3: TGTGCCAGTAGGCCGGGACGGAGCCTCTATGGCTACACCTTC.

The J gene is TRBJ2-7, the V gene TRBV6-5; D may be TRBD2 (6 bases). The CDR3 runs 12 residues. The V end lost 7 bases, the J end lost 5 bases, and 12 bases lay between the germline ends. Germline-derived CDR1 and CDR2 are MNHEY and SVGAGI. The CDR3 DNA reads TGTGCCAGCATTCTCACGGGGGACGAGCAGTACTTC. This sequence encodes CASILTGDEQYF.

The CDR3 loop reads CSVEDLVGNYGYTF. The CDR3 nucleotides are TGCAGCGTTGAAGATCTCGTAGGGAACTATGGCTACACCTTC. The V call is TRBV29-1, the J call TRBJ1-2; unclear D gene. The V gene's germline CDR1 is SQVTM and CDR2 ANQGSEA. Between the trimmed V and J ends, which lost 0 bases and 2 bases, there was a span of 10 bases. The CDR3 covers 14 residues.

The J gene is TRBJ2-3, the V gene TRBV6-1, with TRBD2 identical over 7 bases. CDR3 length: 13 amino acids. Trimming took 3 bases from V and 8 from J; bases not matched to a gene: 5. The V gene's germline CDR1 is MNHNS and CDR2 SASEGT. The DNA for the CDR3 is TGTGCCAGCAGTGACGGACTAGTTGGTACGCAGTATTTT. This translates into CASSDGLVGTQYF.

This rearrangement joins TRBV20-1 to TRBJ2-5; a possible D gene is TRBD1 (5 bases). Per the germline V gene, CDR1 is DFQATT and CDR2 is SNEGSKA (reference sequence). The CDR3 length is 12 residues. V gave up 5 bases and J gave up 6 bases, with 13 bases separating them. The CDR3 is CSAGAAKKTQYF. In nucleotides, the CDR3 is TGCAGTGCTGGGGCCGCAAAGAAGACCCAGTACTTC.

V gene TRBV15 combines with J gene TRBJ2-3; no firm D call. Per germline, CDR1 LNHNV and CDR2 YYDKDF (reference sequence). The V end lost 0 bases, the J end lost 4 bases, and 8 bases lay between the germline ends. The length of the CDR3 is 14 residues. CDR3 DNA: TGTGCCACCAGCAGAGACCCAGTTTCAGATACGCAGTATTTT. Translated, it gives CATSRDPVSDTQYF. The full variable domain, with the rest looked up from reference TRBV15 and TRBJ2-3, is DAMVIQNPRYQVTQFGKPVTLSCSQTLNHNVMYWYQQKSSQAPKLLFHYYDKDFNNEADTPDNFQSRRPNTSFCFLDIRSPGLGDTAMYLCATSRDPVSDTQYFGPGTRLTVL.

The chain carries TRBV29-1 and TRBJ1-1; D is unclear. Trimming left V 4 bases short and J 7 bases short, with 13 bases between. This CDR3 region has 12 residues. The V gene's germline CDR1 is SQVTM and CDR2 ANQGSEA. The CDR3 here is CSVVSPADEAFF. The CDR3 DNA sequence: TGCAGCGTTGTATCCCCGGCAGATGAAGCTTTCTTT.

With regard to this clonotype: This clone may be a read error of a much larger clone one base away. CDR3 sequence (DNA): TGTGCCAGCAGTTACTCAGGGATAGGTTACGAGCAGTACTTC. It is translated as CASSYSGIGYEQYF. The chain combines TRBV6-5 with TRBJ2-7, with D unclear. V lost 0 bases, J lost 4 bases, and 10 bases lay in between. The germline V gene encodes CDR1 MNHEY and CDR2 SVGAGI. The CDR3 spans 14 residues.

This clonotype was recorded at least ten times. The rearrangement uses TRBV4-1 and TRBJ2-1, with D perhaps being TRBD1 or TRBD2 (5 bases each). Looked up from germline, CDR1 is MGHRA and CDR2 is YSYEKL. The V end lost 0 bases, the J end lost 9 bases, and 21 bases lay between the germline ends. This CDR3 comprises 17 residues. The CDR3 protein is CASSQDPLVTGPGEQFF. CDR3 nucleotide sequence: TGCGCCAGCAGCCAAGACCCACTAGTTACGGGGCCGGGTGAGCAGTTCTTC.

The CDR3 DNA sequence: TGTGCCAGCAGCTACGCATGGGGCGAGACCCAGTACTTC. Protein sequence: CASSYAWGETQYF. The chain joins TRBV7-2 to TRBJ2-5; weak D call: TRBD1 (5 bases). Trimming pared 4 bases from V and 5 bases from J, leaving 11 bases between. The germline V gene has CDR1 SGHTA and CDR2 FQGNSA. This CDR3 region has 13 residues.

This clonotype has just a few counts. This chain links TRBV6-5 with TRBJ1-2; TRBD1 matches 7 bases. This CDR3 has 15 residues. The ends lost 3 bases at V and 7 bases at J; junction bases unmatched: 11. Germline values: CDR1 MNHEY, CDR2 SVGAGI. CDR3 nucleotides: TGTGCCAGCAGTTATGAGGGGACAGATATCCTTGGCTACACCTTC. Translation: CASSYEGTDILGYTF.

The chain links TRBV20-1 to TRBJ2-7; D possibly corresponds to TRBD2 (6 bases). Germline assignment: CDR1 DFQATT and CDR2 SNEGSKA (reference sequence). The ends were cut back, 1 base at V and 0 bases at J, with 7 bases in the middle. The CDR3 is 13 residues long. The CDR3 loop is CSARGGISYEQYF. DNA for the CDR3: TGCAGTGCTAGAGGCGGGATCTCCTACGAGCAGTACTTC.

The V and J genes are TRBV7-6 and TRBJ2-7; D assignment may be TRBD1 or TRBD2 (5 bases each). Trimming stripped 9 bases from V and 3 bases from J, with 27 bases between. Germline-derived CDR1 and CDR2 are SGHVS and FNYEAQ. This CDR3 region has 17 residues. CDR3 in amino acids: CASSIGDNPGPFYEQYF. The CDR3, as DNA: TGTGCCAGTAGTATAGGGGATAATCCGGGACCTTTCTACGAGCAGTACTTC.

A remark on this clonotype: A read error may account for a junction end that differs from germline. V is TRBV24-1 and J is TRBJ2-5; TRBD2 is a possible D gene (6 bases). This CDR3 comprises 16 residues. CDR1 and CDR2 from the germline V gene are KGHDR and SFDVKD. CDR3 DNA: TGTACCACCAGTGATTTTGGGACGGGGGAACAAGAGACCCAGTACTTC. Amino acid sequence: CTTSDFGTGEQETQYF.

The gene calls are TRBV20-1 and TRBJ2-7; 9 bases agree with TRBD2. This CDR3 is built from 15 residues. Unmatched junction bases numbered 11, after V lost 1 base and J lost 7 bases. Per the germline V gene, CDR1 is DFQATT and CDR2 is SNEGSKA (reference sequence). CDR3 DNA sequence: TGCAGTGCTAGAGGCACCCTCCGGGCGGGAGGGGAGCAGTACTTC. It is translated as CSARGTLRAGGEQYF.

This clonotype was seen a handful of times. The V call is TRBV7-3, the J call TRBJ2-3; tentative D call: TRBD1 (6 bases). The length of the CDR3 is 13 residues. Per the germline V gene, CDR1 is SGHTA and CDR2 is FQGTGA. V dropped 1 base and J dropped 4 bases, with 6 bases sitting between them. DNA for the CDR3: TGTGCCAGCAGCTTAAAGGGGGCAGATACGCAGTATTTT. This sequence encodes CASSLKGADTQYF. The full variable domain, rest sourced from reference TRBV7-3 and TRBJ2-3, is GAGVSQTPSNKVTEKGKYVELRCDPISGHTALYWYRQSLGQGPEFLIYFQGTGAADDSGLPNDRFFAVRPEGSVSTLKIQRTERGDSAVYLCASSLKGADTQYFGPGTRLTVL.

The CDR3 is CASSLGKYNEQFF. The CDR3 DNA reads as TGTGCCAGCAGCTTAGGGAAGTACAATGAGCAGTTCTTC. The genes are TRBV7-7 and TRBJ2-1; the D is unclear. Germline V gene sequence: CDR1 SSHAT, CDR2 FNYEAQ (reference sequence). V was pared by 1 base and J by 4 bases, with 5 bases between. CDR3 length equals 13 residues.